The source of this T cell receptor beta chain is a study of CD8+ T cells in alopecia areata. The wider study: Tofacitinib administration persisted for 6 to 18 months, succeeded by 6 months off drug. Study outcomes and limitations: For lesional scalp, especially alopecia totalis/universalis, clonality was higher than in normal scalp. Possibly as an HLA-related effect, TCR sharing across patients appeared less clear than in mice.

This CDR3 region has 10 residues. Deletions cut 7 bases from V and 4 bases from J, with 7 bases between. Germline V gives CDR1 SQVTM, CDR2 ANQGSEA. RNA, once extracted, was reverse transcribed into cDNA for use as the sequencing template. TCRdb's table, derived via immunoSEQ multiplex PCR, lists solely in-frame clones and lacks some. The sample lists fewer than 200,000 clones, less than 80% occurring once. Sampling of alopecia areata patients yielded lesional scalp punch biopsies as well as peripheral blood. For this clone: Its antigen is as yet unknown.

The specimen comprised CD8+ T cells sorted from blood, sampled at week 0. The receptor was derived from a human donor with alopecia areata. The chain has TRBV29-1 and TRBJ2-5; D is unresolved. CDR3 nucleotide sequence: TGCAGCGCCCGCCGAGAGACCCAGTACTTC. Residues: CSARRETQYF.